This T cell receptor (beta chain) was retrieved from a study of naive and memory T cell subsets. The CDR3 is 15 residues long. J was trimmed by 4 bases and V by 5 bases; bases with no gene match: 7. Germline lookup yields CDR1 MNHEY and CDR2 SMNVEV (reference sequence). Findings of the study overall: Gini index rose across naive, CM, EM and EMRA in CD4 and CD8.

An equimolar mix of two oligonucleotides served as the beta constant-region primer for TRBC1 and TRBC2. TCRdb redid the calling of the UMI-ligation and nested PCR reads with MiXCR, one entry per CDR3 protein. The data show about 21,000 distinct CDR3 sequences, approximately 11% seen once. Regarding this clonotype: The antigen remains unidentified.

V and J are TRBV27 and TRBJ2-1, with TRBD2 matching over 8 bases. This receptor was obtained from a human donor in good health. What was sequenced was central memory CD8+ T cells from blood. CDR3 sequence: CASSPGGDPYNEQFF. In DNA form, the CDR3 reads TGTGCCAGCAGTCCCGGGGGGGACCCGTACAATGAGCAGTTCTTC.